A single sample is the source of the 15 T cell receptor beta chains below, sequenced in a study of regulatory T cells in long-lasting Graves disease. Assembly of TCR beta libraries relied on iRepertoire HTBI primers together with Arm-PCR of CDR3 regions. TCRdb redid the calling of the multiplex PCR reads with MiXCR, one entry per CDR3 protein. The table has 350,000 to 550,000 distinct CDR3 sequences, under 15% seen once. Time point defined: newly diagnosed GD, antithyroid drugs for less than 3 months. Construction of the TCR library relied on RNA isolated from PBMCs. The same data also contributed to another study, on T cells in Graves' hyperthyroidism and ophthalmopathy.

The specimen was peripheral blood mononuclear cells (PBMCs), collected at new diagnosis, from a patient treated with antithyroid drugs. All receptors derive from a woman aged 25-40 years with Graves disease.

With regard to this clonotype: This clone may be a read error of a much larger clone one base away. This CDR3 is CASSLVALAGVDTDTQYF. In DNA, the CDR3 is TGTGCCAGCAGTCTTGTCGCACTAGCGGGAGTTGATACAGATACGCAGTATTTT. This chain uses TRBV27 with TRBJ2-3, with 11 bases fitting TRBD2. In germline, CDR1 is MNHEY, CDR2 SMNVEV (reference sequence). This CDR3 has 18 amino acids. J was trimmed by 3 bases and V by 5 bases; bases with no gene match: 13.

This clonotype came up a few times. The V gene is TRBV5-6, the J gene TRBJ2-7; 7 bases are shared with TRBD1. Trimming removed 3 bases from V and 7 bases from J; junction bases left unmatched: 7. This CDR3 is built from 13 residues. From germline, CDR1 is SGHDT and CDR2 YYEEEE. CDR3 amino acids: CASSSGTVGEQYF. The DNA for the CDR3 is TGTGCCAGCAGCTCTGGGACAGTAGGGGAGCAGTACTTC.

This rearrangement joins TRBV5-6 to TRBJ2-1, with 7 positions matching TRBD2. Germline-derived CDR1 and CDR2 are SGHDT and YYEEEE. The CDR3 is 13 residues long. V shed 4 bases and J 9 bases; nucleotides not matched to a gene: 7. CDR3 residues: CASSPVTSLEQFF. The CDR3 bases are TGTGCCAGCAGCCCAGTGACTAGCCTTGAGCAGTTCTTC.

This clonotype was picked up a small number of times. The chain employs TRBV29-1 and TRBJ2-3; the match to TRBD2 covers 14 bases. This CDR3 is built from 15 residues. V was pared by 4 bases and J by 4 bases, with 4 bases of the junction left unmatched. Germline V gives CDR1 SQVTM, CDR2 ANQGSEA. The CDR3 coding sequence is TGCAGCGTTGGGAGGACTAGCGGGAGGTCAGATACGCAGTATTTT. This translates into CSVGRTSGRSDTQYF.

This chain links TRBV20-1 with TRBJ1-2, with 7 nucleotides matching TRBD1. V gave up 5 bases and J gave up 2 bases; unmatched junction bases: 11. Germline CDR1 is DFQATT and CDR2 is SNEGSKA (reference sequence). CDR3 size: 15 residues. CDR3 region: CSAAFWDRLNYGYTF. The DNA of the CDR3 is TGCAGTGCTGCCTTCTGGGACAGACTAAACTATGGCTACACCTTC.

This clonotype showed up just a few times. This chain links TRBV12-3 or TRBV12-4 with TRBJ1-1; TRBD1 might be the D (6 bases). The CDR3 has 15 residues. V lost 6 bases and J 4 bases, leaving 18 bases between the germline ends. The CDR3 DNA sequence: TGTGCCAGCAGGGACCCGGACAGCGAACTCACTGAAGCTTTCTTT. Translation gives CASRDPDSELTEAFF.

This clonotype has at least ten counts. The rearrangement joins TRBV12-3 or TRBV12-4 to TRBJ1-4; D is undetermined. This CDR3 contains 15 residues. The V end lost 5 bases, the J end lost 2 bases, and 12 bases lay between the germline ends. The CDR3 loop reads CASSLRQTTNEKLFF. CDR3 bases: TGTGCCAGCAGTCTCCGACAAACTACTAATGAAAAACTGTTTTTT.

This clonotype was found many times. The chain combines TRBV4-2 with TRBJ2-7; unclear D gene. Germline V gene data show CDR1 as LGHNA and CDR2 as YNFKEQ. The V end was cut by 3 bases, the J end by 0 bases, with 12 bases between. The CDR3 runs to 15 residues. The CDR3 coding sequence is TGTGCCAGCAGCCAGAACCCGGAGTCCTCCTACGAGCAGTACTTC. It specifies CASSQNPESSYEQYF.

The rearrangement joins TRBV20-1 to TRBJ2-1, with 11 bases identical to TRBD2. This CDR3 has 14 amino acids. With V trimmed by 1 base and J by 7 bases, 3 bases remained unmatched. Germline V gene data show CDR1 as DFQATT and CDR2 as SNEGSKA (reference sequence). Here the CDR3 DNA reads TGCAGTGCTAGAGGGGGACTAGCGGATAATGAGCAGTTCTTC. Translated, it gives CSARGGLADNEQFF.

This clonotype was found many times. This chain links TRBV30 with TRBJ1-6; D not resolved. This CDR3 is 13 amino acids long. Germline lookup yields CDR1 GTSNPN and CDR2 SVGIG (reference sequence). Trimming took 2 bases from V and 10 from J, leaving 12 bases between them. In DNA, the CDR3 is TGTGCCTGGAGTTTGGGAGAAAGGTCACCCCTCCACTTT. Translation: CAWSLGERSPLHF.

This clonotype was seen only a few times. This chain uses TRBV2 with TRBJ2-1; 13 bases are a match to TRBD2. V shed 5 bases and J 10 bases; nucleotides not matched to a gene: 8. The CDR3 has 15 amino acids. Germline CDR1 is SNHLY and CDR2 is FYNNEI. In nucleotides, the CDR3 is TGTGCCAGCAGTCTGGGGACTAGCGGGACCCGGGAGCAGTTCTTC. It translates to CASSLGTSGTREQFF.

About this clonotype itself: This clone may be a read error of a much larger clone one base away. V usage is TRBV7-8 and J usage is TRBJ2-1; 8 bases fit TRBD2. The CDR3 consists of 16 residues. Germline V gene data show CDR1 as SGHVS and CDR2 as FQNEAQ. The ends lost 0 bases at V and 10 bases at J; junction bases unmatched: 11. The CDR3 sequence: CASSLAPAGVSYEQFF. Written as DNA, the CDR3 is TGTGCCAGCAGCTTAGCCCCAGCGGGAGTCTCCTACGAGCAGTTCTTC.

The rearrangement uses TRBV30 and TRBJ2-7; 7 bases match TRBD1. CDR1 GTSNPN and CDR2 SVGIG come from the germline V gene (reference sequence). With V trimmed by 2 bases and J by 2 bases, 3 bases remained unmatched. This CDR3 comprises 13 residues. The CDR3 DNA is TGTGCCTGGAGTTCCGGGACAGCCTACGAGCAGTACTTC. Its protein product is CAWSSGTAYEQYF.

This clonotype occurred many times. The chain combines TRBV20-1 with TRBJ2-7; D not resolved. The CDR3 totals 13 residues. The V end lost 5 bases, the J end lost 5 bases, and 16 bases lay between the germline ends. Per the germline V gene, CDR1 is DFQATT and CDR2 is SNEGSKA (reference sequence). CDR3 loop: CSASVGSVNEQYF. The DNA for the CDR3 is TGCAGTGCTTCTGTGGGGTCCGTTAACGAGCAGTACTTC.

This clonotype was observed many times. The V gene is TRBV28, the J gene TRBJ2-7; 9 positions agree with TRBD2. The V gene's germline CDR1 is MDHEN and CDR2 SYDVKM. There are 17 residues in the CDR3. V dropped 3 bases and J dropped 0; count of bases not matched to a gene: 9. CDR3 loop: CASSFSGSPWGSYEQYF. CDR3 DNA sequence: TGTGCCAGCAGTTTTAGCGGGAGTCCTTGGGGCTCCTACGAGCAGTACTTC.